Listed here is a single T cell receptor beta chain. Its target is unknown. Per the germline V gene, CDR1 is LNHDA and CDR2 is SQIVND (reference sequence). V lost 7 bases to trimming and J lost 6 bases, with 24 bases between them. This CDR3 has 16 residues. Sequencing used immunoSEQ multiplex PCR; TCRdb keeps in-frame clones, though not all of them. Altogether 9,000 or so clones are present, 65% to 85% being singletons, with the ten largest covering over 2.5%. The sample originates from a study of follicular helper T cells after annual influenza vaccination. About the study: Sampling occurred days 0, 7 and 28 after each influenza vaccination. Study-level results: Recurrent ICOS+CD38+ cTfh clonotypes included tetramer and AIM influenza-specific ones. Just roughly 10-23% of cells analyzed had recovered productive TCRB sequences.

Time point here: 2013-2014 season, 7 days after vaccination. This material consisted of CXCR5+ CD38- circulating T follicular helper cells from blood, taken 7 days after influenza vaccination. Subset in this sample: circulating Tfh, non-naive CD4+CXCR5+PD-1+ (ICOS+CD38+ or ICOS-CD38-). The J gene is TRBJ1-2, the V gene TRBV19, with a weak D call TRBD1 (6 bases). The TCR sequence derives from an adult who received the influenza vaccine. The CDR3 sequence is CASKRRETKAGDGYTF. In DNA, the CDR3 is TGTGCCAGTAAACGACGGGAAACCAAGGCAGGGGATGGCTACACCTTC.